These 8 T cell receptor beta chains were sequenced from one sample in a study of beta chain features in type 1 diabetes (dated by TCRdb to between 2018 and 2020). General findings and caveats noted by the study authors: Type 1 diabetes patients showed a moderate but significant shortening of TCRB CDR3 length in all four CD4+ subsets.

Library creation used the immunoSEQ multiplex PCR assay. The entire isolated RNA was reverse transcribed using the High Capacity cDNA Reverse Transcription Kit, and thus expressed TCRB transcripts were sequenced. In its TCRdb copy, this immuneACCESS table keeps in-frame sequences only and misses some clones. Where compared with another copy, unresolved V genes explain less than half of these, and the others have no known cause. Recorded for this sample are 600,000 to 750,000 clones; 9.5% to 15% of them occurred a single time. Together, the top ten hold 0.095% to 0.15% of the sample. These receptors are not linked to any known antigen. Input material: naive CD4+ T cells from blood. The cell subset or site label here, explained by the study, means: true naive CD4+ T cells. These receptors came from a man aged 25 to 40 with type 1 diabetes.

This clone appeared a few times. The rearrangement uses TRBV28 and TRBJ1-5, with a possible D match to TRBD1 (6 bases). V lost 7 bases and J lost 0, with 25 bases in between. CDR3 length: 19 residues. Germline V gene lookup returns CDR1 MDHEN and CDR2 SYDVKM. CDR3 nucleotide sequence: TGTGCCAGCACCGTCTTCCGGGTCCGGGACACCCATAGCAATCAGCCCCAGCATTTT. Protein sequence: CASTVFRVRDTHSNQPQHF.

J is TRBJ1-4 and V is TRBV4-3; D perhaps matches TRBD1 (5 bases). V was cut by 3 bases and J by 7 bases, with 15 bases left in between. The CDR3 loop spans 15 amino acids. Germline CDR1 is LGHNA and CDR2 is YSLEER. The CDR3 coding sequence is TGCGCCAGCAGCCATGACAGATTGACGAGTGAAAAACTGTTTTTT. It encodes CASSHDRLTSEKLFF.

V is TRBV6-5 and J is TRBJ1-2; D is possibly TRBD1 (5 bases). The CDR3 is made up of 13 amino acids. Germline CDR1 reads MNHEY; CDR2 reads SVGAGI. V lost 6 bases to trimming and J lost 6 bases, with 14 bases between them. The DNA for the CDR3 is TGTGCCAGCAGCAAACGGGGCTTCGATGGCTACACCTTC. Translation gives CASSKRGFDGYTF.

This clone appeared a few times. The V call is TRBV7-2, the J call TRBJ1-6, with D possibly being TRBD1 (6 bases). Germline CDR1 is SGHTA and CDR2 is FQGNSA. The CDR3 totals 14 residues. The V gene lost 5 bases and the J gene lost 6 bases, with 11 bases spanning the gap. CDR3 loop: CASSAGQSNSPLHF. CDR3 sequence (DNA): TGTGCCAGCAGCGCAGGACAGAGTAATTCACCCCTCCACTTT.

This clone was recorded a few times. The rearrangement links TRBV6-6 to TRBJ1-5, with D unclear. The CDR3 loop spans 14 amino acids. Germline CDR1 and CDR2: MNHNY and SVGAGI (reference sequence). Trimming stripped 0 bases from V and 7 bases from J, with 10 bases between. The CDR3 DNA reads as TGTGCCAGCAGTTACTCTGGGGATGGCCAGCCCCAGCATTTT. Translation gives CASSYSGDGQPQHF.

This rearrangement joins TRBV7-2 to TRBJ2-1, with no clear D. Looked up from germline, CDR1 is SGHTA and CDR2 is FQGNSA. The V gene lost 8 bases and the J gene lost 0 bases, with 17 bases spanning the gap. The CDR3 consists of 16 residues. The CDR3 here is CASSADQQSSYNEQFF. The CDR3 DNA reads as TGTGCCAGCTCCGCCGACCAGCAAAGCTCCTACAATGAGCAGTTCTTC.

The chain carries TRBV29-1 and TRBJ2-5, with D uncertain. Germline lookup yields CDR1 SQVTM and CDR2 ANQGSEA. The V and J ends lost 6 bases and 4 bases respectively, with 15 bases between them. The CDR3 sequence is 13 residues long. The CDR3 loop is CSVTGFDPETQYF. CDR3 nucleotides: TGCAGCGTGACGGGTTTCGACCCAGAGACCCAGTACTTC.

V is TRBV28 and J is TRBJ1-6; D is possibly TRBD1 (6 bases). Germline CDR1 and CDR2: MDHEN and SYDVKM. CDR3 length equals 14 residues. V was cut by 11 bases and J by 7 bases, with 18 bases left in between. The DNA for the CDR3 is TGTGCCGCCTCCCAAGGGGGGCTGAATTCACCCCTCCACTTT. Its protein product is CAASQGGLNSPLHF.